The 27 T cell receptor beta chains given below trace back to one sample, sequenced in a study of T-cell reconstitution after alpha-beta-depleted transplantation in children. For TCRbeta, the library was prepared with unique molecular identifiers. TCRdb reprocessed the PCR reads with MiXCR, giving one entry per CDR3 protein. Here the sample spans 200,000 to 250,000 distinct CDR3 sequences, around 9.9% being singletons. The material sequenced was PBMCs, taken before TCRalphabeta/CD19-depleted stem cell transplant. The receptors derive from a child younger than two with acute myeloid leukemia, due to receive a stem cell transplant.

A few counts support this clonotype. The chain employs TRBV29-1 and TRBJ2-7, with 11 bases matching TRBD1. Germline trimming cut 3 bases from V and 3 bases from J; bases unmatched to any gene: 1. Germline CDR1 and CDR2: SQVTM and ANQGSEA. This CDR3 region has 13 residues. The CDR3 DNA reads as TGCAGCGTTGAGGGACAGGGGGGCTACGAGCAGTACTTC. It encodes CSVEGQGGYEQYF.

There are many counts of this clonotype. The rearrangement uses TRBV12-3 or TRBV12-4 and TRBJ2-5; 10 bases align to TRBD2. The length of the CDR3 is 14 residues. The junction had 8 bases not matched to a gene; V was cut back by 8 bases and J by 5 bases. The DNA for the CDR3 is TGTGCCAGCGCTAGCGGGGGTAGGATGGAGACCCAGTACTTC. It encodes CASASGGRMETQYF.

The chain uses TRBV6-5 and TRBJ2-5; no clear D gene. CDR1 is MNHEY, CDR2 SVGAGI, per germline. The germline V and J ends were trimmed by 0 bases and 5 bases, with 10 bases remaining between them. This CDR3 comprises 14 residues. The CDR3 sequence: CASSYSRHGETQYF. DNA of the CDR3: TGTGCCAGCAGTTACTCGAGGCATGGGGAGACCCAGTACTTC.

In regard to this clonotype: The junction shows a germline mismatch at one end, possibly a read error. The gene calls are TRBV7-9 and TRBJ2-1; D gene ambiguous. From germline, CDR1 is SEHNR and CDR2 FQNEAQ (reference sequence). This CDR3 has 15 residues. CDR3 DNA sequence: TGTGCCAGCGGCTTAGCTGCAAGCTCCTACAATGAGCAGTTCTTC. Translation: CASGLAASSYNEQFF.

This clonotype has only a few counts. The chain is built from TRBV7-6 and TRBJ2-5; D is perhaps TRBD1 (5 bases). The CDR3 extends over 21 amino acids. Germline CDR1 reads SGHVS; CDR2 reads FNYEAQ. V was trimmed by 1 base and J by 4 bases, leaving 31 bases between them. CDR3: CASSLVPSTGSLYSYRETQYF. CDR3 in DNA: TGTGCCAGCAGCTTAGTTCCCTCTACAGGATCTCTTTACTCATACAGAGAGACCCAGTACTTC.

Ten or more counts support this clonotype. The V call is TRBV29-1, the J call TRBJ2-1, with a tentative D call TRBD2 (6 bases). The germline CDR1 and CDR2 sequences are SQVTM and ANQGSEA. V was trimmed by 4 bases and J by 2 bases, leaving 12 bases between them. This CDR3 has 14 amino acids. The chain's CDR3 is CSVGGGSAYNEQFF. The CDR3, as DNA: TGCAGCGTTGGTGGGGGGAGCGCCTACAATGAGCAGTTCTTC.

This clonotype was seen repeatedly, ten times or more. V is TRBV3-1 and J is TRBJ2-6; tentatively, D is TRBD1 (6 bases). Germline V CDR1 and CDR2: LGHDT, YNNKEL (reference sequence). V lost 6 bases and J 2 bases, leaving 8 bases between the germline ends. CDR3 length: 14 residues. CDR3 amino acids: CASRQGAGANVLTF. DNA of the CDR3: TGTGCCAGCAGACAGGGTGCTGGGGCCAACGTCCTGACTTTC.

This clonotype appeared many times. The chain is built from TRBV5-1 and TRBJ2-1; 7 bases line up with TRBD2. Trimming at V came to 0 bases and at J to 5 bases, leaving 2 bases not matched to a gene. The CDR3 has 14 residues. CDR1 and CDR2 from the germline V gene are SGHRS and YFSETQ. CDR3 coding DNA: TGCGCCAGCAGCTTGGCGCTAGCGGACAATGAGCAGTTCTTC. Its protein product is CASSLALADNEQFF.

This clonotype was counted ten times or more. V and J are TRBV5-4 and TRBJ2-3; D is ambiguous. V was trimmed by 4 bases and J by 0 bases, leaving 9 bases between them. CDR1 SGHNT and CDR2 YYREEE come from the germline V gene (reference sequence). CDR3 length equals 14 residues. DNA of the CDR3: TGTGCCAGCAGCCCGTCGACTAGCACAGATACGCAGTATTTT. This codes for CASSPSTSTDTQYF. Based on the CDR3 plus reference TRBV5-4 and TRBJ2-3, the full variable domain is ETGVTQSPTHLIKTRGQQVTLRCSSQSGHNTVSWYQQALGQGPQFIFQYYREEENGRGNFPPRFSGLQFPNYSSELNVNALELDDSALYLCASSPSTSTDTQYFGPGTRLTVL.

The chain joins TRBV30 to TRBJ2-2; D remains ambiguous. Trimming removed 3 bases at V and 6 bases at J, with 8 bases between. Germline CDR1 and CDR2: GTSNPN and SVGIG (reference sequence). The CDR3 covers 12 residues. This CDR3 is CAWSWSAGELFF. In DNA, the CDR3 is TGTGCCTGGAGCTGGTCCGCCGGGGAGCTGTTTTTT.

This clonotype was observed a single time. V is TRBV12-3 or TRBV12-4 and J is TRBJ2-7; 12 nucleotides agree with TRBD1. This CDR3 is 14 amino acids long. The J segment lost 3 bases and the V segment lost 6 bases, leaving 3 bases of the junction unmatched. This chain's CDR3 is CASRGQGAGYEQYF. As DNA, the CDR3 is TGTGCCAGCAGGGGACAGGGGGCTGGCTACGAGCAGTACTTC.

The table lists this clonotype with many counts. The J gene is TRBJ1-2, the V gene TRBV11-2, with 7 bases matching TRBD1. This CDR3 is built from 16 residues. Germline CDR1 and CDR2: SGHAT and FQNNGV. V lost 2 bases, J lost 2 bases, and 8 bases stayed unmatched. CDR3 amino acids: CASSLKTGVDNYGYTF. The CDR3 region has the DNA TGTGCCAGCAGCTTAAAAACAGGGGTTGACAACTATGGCTACACCTTC. The full variable domain, its missing parts supplied by reference TRBV11-2 and TRBJ1-2, is EAGVAQSPRYKIIEKRQSVAFWCNPISGHATLYWYQQILGQGPKLLIQFQNNGVVDDSQLPKDRFSAERLKGVDSTLKIQPAKLEDSAVYLCASSLKTGVDNYGYTFGSGTRLTVV.

This clonotype was counted ten times or more. The chain couples TRBV7-9 to TRBJ2-5; no firm D call. The V gene's germline CDR1 is SEHNR and CDR2 FQNEAQ (reference sequence). V was shortened by 3 bases and J by 5 bases, with 10 bases between the two germline ends. The length of the CDR3 is 13 residues. In nucleotides, the CDR3 is TGTGCCAGCAGCTTGACTCCCCCGGAGACCCAGTACTTC. Amino acid sequence: CASSLTPPETQYF.

This clonotype was seen ten or more times. The chain combines TRBV24-1 with TRBJ2-7; D possibly corresponds to TRBD2 (5 bases). Germline CDR1 reads KGHDR; CDR2 reads SFDVKD. Trimming cost V 9 bases and J 4 bases, with 18 bases left between them. The CDR3 consists of 14 residues. CDR3 region: CATRSGSPGYEQYF. CDR3 DNA: TGTGCCACCCGGTCTGGCTCCCCGGGATACGAGCAGTACTTC.

This clonotype was counted ten times or more. The chain uses TRBV5-6 and TRBJ1-6; 8 nucleotides match TRBD1. Germline V gene sequence: CDR1 SGHDT, CDR2 YYEEEE. The CDR3 is 14 amino acids. Unmatched junction bases numbered 3, after V lost 0 bases and J lost 10 bases. The DNA for the CDR3 is TGTGCCAGCAGCTTGGCAGGGGGCGCCTCACCCCTCCACTTT. Translation gives CASSLAGGASPLHF.

In this sample, this clonotype turned up many times. V usage is TRBV29-1 and J usage is TRBJ1-1; D is uncertain. Trimming left V 0 bases short and J 1 base short, with 6 bases between. The CDR3 runs to 13 residues. Germline loops: CDR1 SQVTM, CDR2 ANQGSEA. The CDR3 here is CSVEEYRNTEAFF. The DNA of the CDR3 is TGCAGCGTTGAAGAGTACCGGAACACTGAAGCTTTCTTT.

The V and J genes are TRBV7-2 and TRBJ2-2, with D perhaps given as TRBD1 or TRBD2 (5 bases each). Germline V lookup: CDR1 SGHTA, CDR2 FQGNSA. The CDR3 loop spans 14 amino acids. V lost 1 base, J lost 6 bases, and 9 bases lay in between. CDR3 nucleotides: TGTGCCAGCAGCTTAGATTGGGGGTCCGGGGAGCTGTTTTTT. Its protein product is CASSLDWGSGELFF.

This clonotype was seen repeatedly, ten times or more. V and J are TRBV7-9 and TRBJ2-1; 7 nucleotides match TRBD2. Germline CDR1 reads SEHNR; CDR2 reads FQNEAQ (reference sequence). The CDR3 covers 15 residues. The V segment lost 5 bases and the J segment 6 bases; nucleotides outside the gene matches: 10. CDR3 sequence (DNA): TGTGCCAGCAGCCTGCGGGACTATAACCTCAATGAGCAGTTCTTC. The encoded protein is CASSLRDYNLNEQFF. The variable domain in full, with the rest retrieved from reference TRBV7-9 and TRBJ2-1, is DTGVSQNPRHKITKRGQNVTFRCDPISEHNRLYWYRQTLGQGPEFLTYFQNEAQLEKSRLLSDRFSAERPKGSFSTLEIQRTEQGDSAMYLCASSLRDYNLNEQFFGPGTRLTVL.

The table lists this clonotype with many counts. This chain joins TRBV28 and TRBJ1-1; 9 nucleotides align to TRBD1. The CDR3 is 17 residues long. Germline V gene lookup returns CDR1 MDHEN and CDR2 SYDVKM. Trimming cost V 2 bases and J 8 bases; bases outside gene matches: 15. In DNA form, the CDR3 reads TGTGCCAGCAGTTTAAGGCTTACTCGGGACAGGGCATCGGAAGCTTTCTTT. Protein: CASSLRLTRDRASEAFF.

This clonotype was detected a few times. This chain joins TRBV6-5 and TRBJ2-7, with a tentative D call TRBD1 (6 bases). The CDR3 sequence is 16 residues long. Germline CDR1 reads MNHEY; CDR2 reads SVGAGI. V was shortened by 4 bases and J by 5 bases, with 21 bases between the two germline ends. This CDR3 is CASSSALLRGEHEQYF. The CDR3, as DNA: TGTGCCAGCAGTTCTGCCCTGCTCAGGGGCGAACACGAGCAGTACTTC.

The V and J genes are TRBV19 and TRBJ1-5, with D unresolved. The ends were cut back, 0 bases at V and 1 base at J, with 7 bases in the middle. CDR3 length: 15 residues. Germline assignment: CDR1 LNHDA and CDR2 SQIVND (reference sequence). This chain's CDR3 is CASSIDRASNQPQHF. CDR3 DNA: TGTGCCAGTAGTATAGATCGGGCCAGCAATCAGCCCCAGCATTTT.

This clonotype was found many times. This rearrangement joins TRBV6-2 or TRBV6-3 to TRBJ2-7, with a tentative D call TRBD1 (6 bases). This CDR3 comprises 14 residues. Trimming removed 5 bases at V and 2 bases at J, with 13 bases between. CDR1 and CDR2 from the germline V gene are MNHEY and SVGEGT. For the CDR3, the DNA is TGTGCCAGCAGTCCCGGGACAACCACCTACGAGCAGTACTTC. Amino acid sequence: CASSPGTTTYEQYF.

There are many counts of this clonotype. The chain joins TRBV7-9 to TRBJ1-1, with D possibly matching TRBD1 (5 bases). V dropped 3 bases and J dropped 10 bases, with 18 bases sitting between them. The CDR3 is 14 amino acids. CDR1 is SEHNR, CDR2 FQNEAQ, per germline (reference sequence). CDR3: CASSLGRDRPTAFF. CDR3 in DNA: TGTGCCAGCAGCTTGGGCCGGGACCGACCGACAGCTTTCTTT.

The CDR3 here is CASSLFGGDRTGELFF. The CDR3 DNA reads TGCGCCAGCAGCTTGTTCGGGGGAGACCGCACCGGGGAGCTGTTTTTT. The V call is TRBV5-1, the J call TRBJ2-2; tentative D call: TRBD2 (6 bases). V was trimmed by 1 base and J by 4 bases, leaving 14 bases between them. The germline CDR1 and CDR2 sequences are SGHRS and YFSETQ. The CDR3 loop spans 16 amino acids.

The chain is built from TRBV13 and TRBJ2-2; D is unresolved. CDR1 is PRHDT and CDR2 is FYEKMQ in the germline V gene (reference sequence). The ends were cut back, 4 bases at V and 5 bases at J, with 11 bases in the middle. The CDR3 totals 14 residues. The CDR3 DNA follows: TGTGCCAGCAGCTGGCGCCGACCGACCGGGGAGCTGTTTTTT. Translation: CASSWRRPTGELFF.

This rearrangement joins TRBV4-2 to TRBJ2-7, with D maybe TRBD2 (7 bases). Trimming took off 3 bases at V and 7 bases at J, with 16 bases between the two ends. The germline V gene encodes CDR1 LGHNA and CDR2 YNFKEQ. The CDR3 sequence is 14 residues long. CDR3 sequence (DNA): TGTGCCAGCAGCCAGATGCCCGGGGGGCAAGAGCAGTACTTC. Protein sequence: CASSQMPGGQEQYF.

This clonotype was seen many times. The gene calls are TRBV6-5 and TRBJ2-3, with 7 positions matching TRBD2. CDR3 length: 16 residues. Germline trimming cut 0 bases from V and 3 bases from J; bases unmatched to any gene: 6. Germline-derived CDR1 and CDR2 are MNHEY and SVGAGI. The CDR3 nucleotides are TGTGCCAGCAGTTACTCACCGGCGGGAGAGACAGATACGCAGTATTTT. Translated: CASSYSPAGETDTQYF.